A selection of T cell receptor beta chains follows, all from one sample in a study of tumor T cells in aggressive B-cell lymphoma. Sequencing used immunoSEQ multiplex PCR; TCRdb keeps in-frame clones, though not all of them. The sample has a few thousand clones; approximately 84% are singletons. The sequenced material came from tumor tissue. The receptor source for this set is an adult with diffuse large B cell lymphoma. Both conserved end residues are part of each CDR3. D genes are given only for firm matches. Expanded clones are given a class, and other clones once, few, many or no size at all.

D: -; V: TRBV27; J: TRBJ1-4; size: -; DNA: TGTGCCAGCAGTGACACCCCTCCTGAAAAACTGTTTTTT; CDR3: CASSDTPPEKLFF
D: -; V: TRBV9; J: TRBJ2-5; size: -; DNA: TGTGCCAGCAGCGCGCGGGGAGAGACCCAGTACTTC; CDR3: CASSARGETQYF
D: -; V: TRBV5-6; J: TRBJ1-6; size: -; DNA: TGTGCCAGCAGCTTGGGGACAGCGTATAATTCACCCCTCCACTTT; CDR3: CASSLGTAYNSPLHF
D: -; V: TRBV7-9; J: TRBJ2-7; size: -; DNA: TGTGCCAGCAGCCGGGAAGGACAGTCTCTCGAGCAGTACTTC; CDR3: CASSREGQSLEQYF
D: TRBD2; V: TRBV27; J: TRBJ2-1; size: -; DNA: TGTGCCAGCAGTCCTGCCACTAGCGGGGACTACAATGAGCAGTTCTTC; CDR3: CASSPATSGDYNEQFF
D: -; V: TRBV18; J: TRBJ1-3; size: few; DNA: TGTGCCAGCTCACCATCCGGGACTGGAAACACCATATATTTT; CDR3: CASSPSGTGNTIYF
D: -; V: TRBV27; J: TRBJ2-7; size: -; DNA: TGTGCCAGCAGCCCTACAGCGGGCGAGCAGTACTTC; CDR3: CASSPTAGEQYF
D: -; V: TRBV12-2; J: TRBJ2-1; size: -; DNA: TGTGCAAGTCGCTTAGCGGGGGCCGGGAATGAGCAGTTCTTC; CDR3: CASRLAGAGNEQFF
D: -; V: TRBV4-2; J: TRBJ1-2; size: few; DNA: TGTGCCAGCAGCCAAGATCTACAGGGTGAGGGCTACACCTTC; CDR3: CASSQDLQGEGYTF
D: -; V: TRBV6-4; J: TRBJ2-7; size: -; DNA: TGTGCCAGCACTCCCAGGCCCGCCTACGAGCAGTACTTC; CDR3: CASTPRPAYEQYF
D: -; V: TRBV5-6; J: TRBJ1-5; size: -; DNA: TGTGCCAGCAGCTTGGGGGGGCCAGGGCGCAATCAGCCCCAGCATTTT; CDR3: CASSLGGPGRNQPQHF
D: TRBD1; V: TRBV23-1; J: TRBJ1-1; size: -; DNA: TGCGCCAGCAGTCACCTACAGGGGGCCGGCACTGAAGCTTTCTTT; CDR3: CASSHLQGAGTEAFF
D: -; V: TRBV5-4; J: TRBJ1-1; size: -; DNA: TGTGCCAGCAGCTGGAGGGGAGGGGTCACTGAAGCTTTCTTT; CDR3: CASSWRGGVTEAFF
D: -; V: TRBV4-1; J: TRBJ2-1; size: -; DNA: TGCGCCAGCAGCCAAAACGGGCGGGGTCAGTACAATGAGCAGTTCTTC; CDR3: CASSQNGRGQYNEQFF
D: TRBD2; V: TRBV7-6; J: TRBJ2-5; size: -; DNA: TGTGCCAGCAGCTTAGGTGGGTTAGCGGGAGCTCAAGAGACCCAGTACTTC; CDR3: CASSLGGLAGAQETQYF
D: TRBD2; V: TRBV18; J: TRBJ2-1; size: -; DNA: TGTGCCAGCTCACCACTCAGCGGGGGGCCCTACAATGAGCAGTTCTTC; CDR3: CASSPLSGGPYNEQFF
D: -; V: TRBV7-9; J: TRBJ1-2; size: -; DNA: TGTGCCAGCAGCTTAAATGGGGGGGGCCATGGCTACACCTTC; CDR3: CASSLNGGGHGYTF
D: -; V: TRBV19; J: TRBJ1-2; size: -; DNA: TGTGCCAGTAGTATTACTGGCGGAGACTATGGCTACACCTTC; CDR3: CASSITGGDYGYTF
D: -; V: TRBV7-3; J: TRBJ2-2; size: -; DNA: TGTGCCAGCAGGCGGGGACTCACGAACACCGGGGAGCTGTTTTTT; CDR3: CASRRGLTNTGELFF
D: TRBD1; V: TRBV19; J: TRBJ1-2; size: -; DNA: TGTGCCAGTAGTCCCCGGACAGGGGATGGCTACACCTTC; CDR3: CASSPRTGDGYTF
D: TRBD2; V: TRBV30; J: TRBJ2-2; size: -; DNA: TGTGCCTGGGTCATGGGACTAGCGGGAGAAGCCCGAAACACCGGGGAGCTGTTTTTT; CDR3: CAWVMGLAGEARNTGELFF
D: TRBD2; V: TRBV30; J: TRBJ2-5; size: -; DNA: TGTGCCTGGAGCCTATCATGGGGGGGAGAGACCCAGTACTTC; CDR3: CAWSLSWGGETQYF
D: -; V: TRBV5-4; J: TRBJ2-7; size: -; DNA: TGTGCCAGCAGCCCCGGAGCCCCAGGGATTTCCTACGAGCAGTACTTC; CDR3: CASSPGAPGISYEQYF
D: -; V: TRBV4-3; J: TRBJ2-2; size: -; DNA: TGCGCCAGCAGCCAAGATCCCGGGTTAAACAGGCCGCTGTTTTTT; CDR3: CASSQDPGLNRPLFF
D: TRBD1; V: TRBV4-1; J: TRBJ1-2; size: -; DNA: TGCGCCAGCAGCCAACGACTCATTACAGGGGATCCTTTCTATGGCTACACCTTC; CDR3: CASSQRLITGDPFYGYTF
D: TRBD1; V: TRBV2; J: TRBJ2-3; size: -; DNA: TGTGCCAGCAGTGATCCGGGACAGGGGGCATATACGCAGTATTTT; CDR3: CASSDPGQGAYTQYF